This T cell receptor (beta chain) was sequenced for a study of cytomegalovirus exposure and HLA in healthy donors (dated by TCRdb to 2015 to 2018). In the study overall: The 666 repertoires of the first cohort and the approximately 110 validation repertoires were produced on the same platform, according to a later analysis. A separate validation cohort of about 110 different subjects was used in addition to the approximately 640-subject first cohort. The aim of the study was to test whether cataloging public T cell receptors could identify signatures of past pathogen exposure. High-throughput TCR immunosequencing, statistical association of individual TCRs with disease status, and machine learning were combined to predict cytomegalovirus infection status. The paper as a whole reports these results and caveats: It was suggested by the authors that the approach could potentially be generalized to other disease states and immunological phenotypes. Most TCR sequences were seen in very few donors, while some public TCRs were found in many individuals. In vitro tests confirmed that three of the cytomegalovirus-associated TCR beta chains recognize cytomegalovirus antigens. Subsequent analysis determined that TCRs grouped into clusters in the first cohort also showed a tendency toward co-occurrence across the 130 or so validation repertoires, and approximately 94% of cluster scores exceeded 0. In the study, some 180 TCR beta chains were listed as associated with cytomegalovirus. In both the original and validation cohorts, the classifier was reported to diagnose cytomegalovirus status with high specificity and sensitivity. A later analysis lacked HLA typing for the validation cohort, so it scored co-occurrence in that cohort across all 110 or so repertoires.

Receptors were amplified or captured by the immunoSEQ multiplex PCR assay. As for how the authors treated the data: A statistical classification framework was built for diagnosing cytomegalovirus status from the catalog of TCR beta chain sequences. What TCRdb holds here is the immuneACCESS table cut down to in-frame rearrangements. Part of the clones is not present; checked against another copy, under half of the missing clones reflect an unresolved V gene, and the others are unexplained. V, J and clone size are those of that table, while D and trimming were read from the DNA. The sample yields a few hundred thousand clones; around 90% were counted once. The top ten hold around 0.88% of the sample. Including the terminal cysteine and phenylalanine, the CDR3 comprises 13 residues. Only the CDR3 part of the read is kept: 39 bases, read in frame from the first base. The V and J ends are trimmed by 6 bases and 0 bases, leaving 3 bases between them. The germline V gene (reference sequence) provides CDR1 MNHEY and CDR2 SMNVEV.

The donors were included in the validation cohort of some 120 subjects, a group kept apart from the approximately 700-subject first cohort. Concerning this clone: No cognate antigen has been identified for it. No qualities accompany the bases; no much larger clone lies one base away.

The sequencing input was PBMCs. The rearrangement joined TRBV27 to TRBJ2-6; the D gene identity is not certain. This TCR came from a man aged 25-45 years in good health and CMV-seronegative. The CDR3 sequence is CASRYSGANVLTF. The base sequence is TGTGCCAGCAGATACTCTGGGGCCAACGTCCTGACTTTC.